One and the same sample provided the 7 T cell receptor beta chains below, sequenced in a study of cytomegalovirus exposure and HLA in healthy donors. The PCR used 60 Vbeta and 13 Jbeta primers. Sequencing used immunoSEQ multiplex PCR; TCRdb keeps in-frame clones, though not all of them. The data contain roughly 200,000 clones, around 88% of them seen just once; the ten biggest clones take up 1.5% to 2%. Sequencing used PBMCs. The receptors were gathered from a man in his forties in good health and CMV-seropositive.

The rearrangement links TRBV15 to TRBJ1-5; no clear D gene. Germline CDR1 reads LNHNV; CDR2 reads YYDKDF (reference sequence). The CDR3 covers 12 residues. Trimming took off 5 bases at V and 3 bases at J, with 5 bases between the two ends. The CDR3 protein is CATSPSNQPQHF. Here the CDR3 DNA reads TGTGCCACCAGCCCTTCCAATCAGCCCCAGCATTTT.

A single count supports this clone. The chain links TRBV30 to TRBJ2-5; a weak D match, TRBD1 (6 bases). Between the trimmed V and J ends, which lost 0 bases and 5 bases, there was a span of 13 bases. This CDR3 has 14 amino acids. The germline V gene encodes CDR1 GTSNPN and CDR2 SVGIG (reference sequence). The CDR3 nucleotides are TGTGCCTGGAGTGTCCAGGGGCTGGGGGAGACCCAGTACTTC. This codes for CAWSVQGLGETQYF.

This chain uses TRBV2 with TRBJ1-2; 8 nucleotides agree with TRBD1. There are 12 residues in the CDR3. The J segment lost 4 bases and the V segment lost 10 bases, leaving 5 bases of the junction unmatched. Germline CDR1 is SNHLY and CDR2 is FYNNEI. CDR3 sequence reads: CAIQGAVYGYTF. Written as DNA, the CDR3 is TGTGCCATCCAGGGGGCGGTCTATGGCTACACCTTC.

The chain combines TRBV27 with TRBJ1-1; tentative D call: TRBD1 (5 bases). The germline gives CDR1 MNHEY, CDR2 SMNVEV (reference sequence). The CDR3 sequence is 13 residues long. The V end lost 5 bases, the J end lost 1 base, and 8 bases lay between the germline ends. CDR3 nucleotide sequence: TGTGCCAGCAGTAAGACAGCGAACACTGAAGCTTTCTTT. This gives the protein CASSKTANTEAFF.

This clone showed up just once. The chain joins TRBV7-6 to TRBJ2-5; the D gene is possibly TRBD1 (6 bases). Trimming shortened V by 3 bases and J by 4 bases, and 12 bases separated the two germline ends. CDR1 SGHVS and CDR2 FNYEAQ come from the germline V gene. This CDR3 region has 14 residues. The CDR3 DNA reads TGTGCCAGCAGCTTGGGGGACATCTCAGAGACCCAGTACTTC. This translates into CASSLGDISETQYF. Using reference TRBV7-6 and TRBJ2-5 for the parts outside the CDR3, the full variable domain is GAGVSQSPRYKVTKRGQDVALRCDPISGHVSLYWYRQALGQGPEFLTYFNYEAQQDKSGLPNDRFSAERPEGSISTLTIQRTEQRDSAMYRCASSLGDISETQYFGPGTRLLVL.

A few counts support this clone. The gene calls are TRBV19 and TRBJ1-1, with a tentative D call TRBD1 (5 bases). V was pared by 7 bases and J by 6 bases, with 9 bases between. The V gene's germline CDR1 is LNHDA and CDR2 SQIVND (reference sequence). This CDR3 contains 11 residues. CDR3 region: CASKTTAEAFF. CDR3 nucleotide sequence: TGTGCCAGTAAGACGACAGCTGAAGCTTTCTTT.

V gene TRBV10-1 combines with J gene TRBJ2-1; 11 nucleotides align to TRBD2. The V gene end was trimmed by 6 bases and the J gene end by 0 bases; junction bases not matched to a gene: 10. CDR3 length equals 18 residues. From germline, CDR1 is WNHNN and CDR2 SYGVQD (reference sequence). CDR3 residues: CASRETSGIKSSYNEQFF. The CDR3 coding sequence is TGCGCCAGCAGGGAGACTAGCGGGATTAAAAGCTCCTACAATGAGCAGTTCTTC.